Sequencing of this T cell receptor (beta chain) was carried out in a study of blood T cell repertoires in COVID-19 (dated by TCRdb to about 2020). As for the study more broadly: Samples from collaborators originated in the United States, Italy and Spain and spanned both the acute and convalescent phases of COVID-19. The material from the prospective study consisted of cDNA or gDNA derived from T cells, B-cell-depleted T cells, or PBMCs. Subjects who had been exposed to COVID-19, were actively infected with it, or had recovered from it provided the deeply sampled blood TCRbeta repertoires that made up the dataset. The repertoires were released in a freely available public database meant as a resource for research on the immune response to SARS-CoV-2. Samples were obtained from the ongoing ImmuneRACE study (first 160 participants) and from 1,000 to 1,500 subjects provided by 6 global collaborators. A de-identified subject ID, COVID-19 status, age in years and sex were almost always included in the sample metadata. Where available, HLA class I and class II types were taken from metadata supplied by the sample provider and were not determined by assay-based typing.

TCRbeta CDR3 regions were amplified from genomic DNA using the immunoSEQ Assay, a bias-controlled multiplex PCR. The study's processing was this. Nucleated cell counts per sample were estimated from amplification of reference gene primers within the assay. Sequence reads were collapsed and filtered to measure the absolute abundance of every unique TCRbeta CDR3 rearrangement. For each sample, productive Simpson clonality was calculated as the square root of Simpson's diversity index over productive rearrangements. Sourced from immuneACCESS, this table was stored by TCRdb with only in-frame sequences that have V and J called. A share of the clones is absent; for the studies checked, an unresolved V gene accounts for under half, and the remainder has no known explanation. V and J calls and clone size come straight from that table; D and trimming were deduced from the DNA. This sample has roughly 220,000 clones in its table, and 90% of those were observed once. About 14% of the sample is taken by the ten largest.

As concerns this clone: No cognate antigen has been identified for it. No quality values exist for individual bases; no much larger clone is one base distant.

In the prospective study, participants were roughly 18 to 100 years old, resided in fewer than 25 geographic areas of the United States, and were enrolled through a virtual design. Cohort assignment in the prospective study relied on participant-reported clinical history from a screening survey and a study questionnaire. Exposed participants had been in contact, within 2 weeks of entering the study, with a person who had a PCR-confirmed or clinician-diagnosed case of COVID-19. Each participant in the prospective study had whole blood, serum and a nasopharyngeal or oropharyngeal swab collected by mobile phlebotomists. Participants in the prospective study had the option to provide additional blood draws and questionnaires over a roughly two-month period. Prospective study blood samples were shipped either frozen or at room temperature before DNA extraction. Points the paper makes about the study in general: The amount of clinical and demographic metadata varied by source and participant and was provided uncurated.

CDR1 is given as LNHDA and CDR2 as SQIVND, both from the germline V gene (reference sequence). The cysteine opens and the phenylalanine closes a CDR3 of 14 amino acids. The only DNA kept is the CDR3, 42 bases in frame from the first base. The germline V and J ends show losses of 7 bases and 8 bases respectively, and no gene match explains 5 bases of the junction. The sequence was collected from a man between 25 and 39 years old who had been exposed to COVID-19. Sequenced input: PBMCs or T cells enriched from blood (not recorded which). The sequence joins TRBV19 to TRBJ1-6, with TRBD1 matching 10 junction bases. Here is the DNA: TGTGCCAGTACCGGACAGGGGGAGTATTCACCCCTCCACTTT. Translated, this is CASTGQGEYSPLHF.